One sample yielded the 8 T cell receptor beta chains listed below, sequenced in a study of T-cell memory formation after mild COVID-19. In TCRdb, the 5' RACE reads were re-called with MiXCR into one record per CDR3 protein. The sample has a few hundred thousand distinct CDR3 sequences, less than 25% seen once; the top ten hold around 9.2%. Sequenced: PBMCs or a T cell subset sorted from them (not recorded which). Receptors were obtained from an adult woman who had mild COVID-19 (a few samples of this study predate the infection). Cell type and time point are not known.

The V call is TRBV5-1, the J call TRBJ2-7, with 7 bases matching TRBD1. The J segment lost 2 bases and the V segment lost 2 bases, leaving 1 base of the junction unmatched. There are 13 residues in the CDR3. Germline values: CDR1 SGHRS, CDR2 YFSETQ. As DNA, the CDR3 is TGCGCCAGCAGCTTCACAGGGGCCTACGAGCAGTACTTC. Protein: CASSFTGAYEQYF. The variable domain in full, with the rest retrieved from reference TRBV5-1 and TRBJ2-7, is KAGVTQTPRYLIKTRGQQVTLSCSPISGHRSVSWYQQTPGQGLQFLFEYFSETQRNKGNFPGRFSGRQFSNSRSEMNVSTLELGDSALYLCASSFTGAYEQYFGPGTRLTVT.

The J gene is TRBJ2-5, the V gene TRBV7-2, with 9 positions matching TRBD2. The junction had 10 bases not matched to a gene; V was cut back by 5 bases and J by 6 bases. Per the germline V gene, CDR1 is SGHTA and CDR2 is FQGNSA. The CDR3 sequence is 15 residues long. CDR3 amino acids: CASSPSAGGAKTQYF. Here the CDR3 DNA reads TGTGCCAGCAGCCCCTCAGCGGGAGGAGCGAAGACCCAGTACTTC.

This clonotype was observed a handful of times. The chain employs TRBV5-1 and TRBJ2-7; D is possibly TRBD1 or TRBD2 (7 bases each). Trimming pared 4 bases from V and 5 bases from J, leaving 13 bases between. From germline, CDR1 is SGHRS and CDR2 YFSETQ. This CDR3 has 13 residues. CDR3 nucleotides: TGCGCCAGCAGCCTGGGAGGGGGCGACGAGCAGTACTTC. It codes for CASSLGGGDEQYF.

The chain links TRBV6-2 or TRBV6-3 to TRBJ2-1; D is ambiguous. The CDR3 runs 13 residues. Trimming removed 2 bases from V and 4 bases from J, with 6 bases in between. From germline, CDR1 is MNHEY and CDR2 SVGEGT. The DNA for the CDR3 is TGTGCCAGCAGTTACGTGGGGTACAATGAGCAGTTCTTC. Encoded protein: CASSYVGYNEQFF.

This chain joins TRBV12-3 or TRBV12-4 and TRBJ2-2; no clear D gene. CDR3 length: 14 residues. Trimming removed 1 base from V and 6 bases from J, with 9 bases in between. CDR3 loop: CASSLGANPGELFF. CDR3 nucleotides: TGTGCCAGCAGTTTAGGGGCAAACCCCGGGGAGCTGTTTTTT.

This clonotype was detected a few times. The rearrangement links TRBV28 to TRBJ2-1; 9 nucleotides line up with TRBD1. Germline V lookup: CDR1 MDHEN, CDR2 SYDVKM. The CDR3 totals 15 residues. After removal of 5 bases from V and 5 bases from J, the junction contained 7 bases not matched to a gene. The DNA for the CDR3 is TGTGCCAGCAGTCCTGGGACAGGGTCTCACAATGAGCAGTTCTTC. Translating gives CASSPGTGSHNEQFF. The full variable domain, completed using reference TRBV28 and TRBJ2-1, is DVKVTQSSRYLVKRTGEKVFLECVQDMDHENMFWYRQDPGLGLRLIYFSYDVKMKEKGDIPEGYSVSREKKERFSLILESASTNQTSMYLCASSPGTGSHNEQFFGPGTRLTVL.

This clonotype was counted a few times. The CDR3 sequence: CASSQGPAGGIDEQYF. CDR3 sequence (DNA): TGCGCCAGCAGCCAAGGACCGGCGGGGGGCATCGACGAGCAGTACTTC. This chain uses TRBV4-1 with TRBJ2-7; 8 positions agree with TRBD2. Germline loops: CDR1 MGHRA, CDR2 YSYEKL. This CDR3 has 16 amino acids. V shed 1 base and J 5 bases; nucleotides not matched to a gene: 10.

The J gene is TRBJ2-7, the V gene TRBV6-2 or TRBV6-3, with D uncertain. The length of the CDR3 is 12 residues. Trimming stripped 4 bases from V and 6 bases from J, with 10 bases between. Germline CDR1 is MNHEY and CDR2 is SVGEGT. CDR3 residues: CASSLPLSEQYF. The CDR3 bases are TGTGCCAGCAGTTTGCCCTTAAGCGAGCAGTACTTC.